These 27 T cell receptor beta chains were all obtained from the same sample, sequenced in a study of blood T cell repertoires in COVID-19. The protocol was immunoSEQ multiplex PCR, while the TCRdb copy is restricted to in-frame clones and leaves out a portion. The repertoire consists of roughly 290,000 clones, with 85% occurring once and the leading ten covering around 3.7%. The sequencing input was peripheral blood. The origin of the receptors is a woman aged 50 to 65 with active or convalescent COVID-19.

This clone was seen just once. The chain couples TRBV7-9 to TRBJ1-2, with D maybe TRBD1 (5 bases). V was shortened by 1 base and J by 0 bases, with 9 bases between the two germline ends. The CDR3 extends over 15 amino acids. From germline, CDR1 is SEHNR and CDR2 FQNEAQ (reference sequence). CDR3 bases: TGTGCCAGCAGCTTAGTTCAGGGAACTAACTATGGCTACACCTTC. This gives the protein CASSLVQGTNYGYTF. Full variable domain (missing parts from reference TRBV7-9 and TRBJ1-2): DTGVSQNPRHKITKRGQNVTFRCDPISEHNRLYWYRQTLGQGPEFLTYFQNEAQLEKSRLLSDRFSAERPKGSFSTLEIQRTEQGDSAMYLCASSLVQGTNYGYTFGSGTRLTVV.

This clone has only one observation. The chain is built from TRBV4-1 and TRBJ2-2; 9 bases align to TRBD2. The CDR3 runs 16 residues. V lost 3 bases to trimming and J lost 5 bases; unmatched junction nucleotides: 7. The germline V gene encodes CDR1 MGHRA and CDR2 YSYEKL. The CDR3 DNA sequence: TGCGCCAGCAGCCAGCCGACTAGCGGAAGGACCGGGGAGCTGTTTTTT. Translating it yields CASSQPTSGRTGELFF.

This clone was seen a few times. The V call is TRBV24-1, the J call TRBJ2-2; D not resolved. CDR1 is KGHDR and CDR2 is SFDVKD in the germline V gene. CDR3 length: 14 residues. With 2 bases removed from V and 7 bases from J, the gap between germline ends came to 10 bases. CDR3 in amino acids: CATSDSGIFGELFF. In DNA, the CDR3 is TGTGCCACCAGTGATTCCGGTATATTCGGGGAGCTGTTTTTT.

In its sample, this clone was seen a few times. The rearrangement uses TRBV4-1 and TRBJ2-1, with TRBD2 identical over 9 bases. The V segment lost 4 bases and the J segment 1 base; nucleotides outside the gene matches: 8. Germline CDR1 reads MGHRA; CDR2 reads YSYEKL. This CDR3 has 17 residues. The CDR3 DNA reads as TGCGCCAGCAGCCCTGAACCGGGACTAGCATCCTACAATGAGCAGTTCTTC. It codes for CASSPEPGLASYNEQFF.

V usage is TRBV18 and J usage is TRBJ1-5; no clear D. In germline, CDR1 is KGHSH, CDR2 LQKENI. The CDR3 sequence is 13 residues long. Trimming took off 3 bases at V and 7 bases at J, with 10 bases between the two ends. CDR3 loop: CASSPSPGQPQHF. CDR3 DNA sequence: TGTGCCAGCTCACCCAGCCCGGGGCAGCCCCAGCATTTT.

V usage is TRBV2 and J usage is TRBJ1-3; 7 bases map to TRBD1. This CDR3 is 15 amino acids long. The germline CDR1 and CDR2 sequences are SNHLY and FYNNEI. J gave up 0 bases and V 6 bases, and 5 bases lay outside the gene matches. CDR3 in amino acids: CASSGDSPSGNTIYF. CDR3 nucleotide sequence: TGTGCCAGCAGCGGGGACAGTCCCTCTGGAAACACCATATATTTT.

This chain links TRBV3-1 (or the pseudogene TRBV3-2) with TRBJ1-1; TRBD1 aligns across 7 bases. Germline values: CDR1 LGHDT, CDR2 YNNKEL (reference sequence). There are 15 residues in the CDR3. V was clipped by 4 bases and J by 0 bases; unmatched bases: 5. Here the CDR3 reads CASSLEGAMNTEAFF. The CDR3, as DNA: TGTGCCAGCAGCCTAGAGGGGGCCATGAACACTGAAGCTTTCTTT.

V is TRBV11-2 and J is TRBJ1-1, with 7 bases fitting TRBD1. The germline V gene has CDR1 SGHAT and CDR2 FQNNGV. There are 16 residues in the CDR3. V dropped 5 bases and J dropped 0; count of bases not matched to a gene: 9. The CDR3 reads CASSPARDRMNTEAFF. The CDR3 DNA reads TGTGCCAGCAGCCCAGCCCGGGACAGAATGAACACTGAAGCTTTCTTT.

The chain employs TRBV4-1 and TRBJ2-3, with 7 bases fitting TRBD2. The J segment lost 3 bases and the V segment lost 1 base, leaving 7 bases of the junction unmatched. In germline, CDR1 is MGHRA, CDR2 YSYEKL. The CDR3 contains 16 residues. This CDR3 reads CASSQGRSGTTDTQYF. Here the CDR3 DNA reads TGCGCCAGCAGCCAAGGAAGGAGCGGGACGACAGATACGCAGTATTTT.

The chain combines TRBV14 with TRBJ2-7, with 7 bases matching TRBD2. This CDR3 is built from 14 residues. Germline V gene data show CDR1 as SGHDN and CDR2 as FVKESK. With V trimmed by 2 bases and J by 6 bases, 7 bases remained unmatched. CDR3 sequence: CASSQPGGGSEQYF. The CDR3 DNA is TGTGCCAGCAGCCAACCTGGGGGAGGGAGCGAGCAGTACTTC.

This clone appeared a single time. The V call is TRBV4-1, the J call TRBJ2-7; D is perhaps TRBD2 (6 bases). The CDR3 spans 16 residues. Per germline, CDR1 MGHRA and CDR2 YSYEKL. The V end was cut by 7 bases, the J end by 1 base, with 20 bases between. The CDR3 loop is CASTPTHQAGSYEQYF. In DNA, the CDR3 is TGCGCCAGCACCCCGACCCACCAGGCGGGATCCTACGAGCAGTACTTC.

This clone appeared a single time. The chain uses TRBV19 and TRBJ2-3; possible D gene TRBD1, 7 bases. This CDR3 is 14 amino acids long. Trimming removed 11 bases from V and 4 bases from J, with 19 bases in between. Germline-derived CDR1 and CDR2 are LNHDA and SQIVND (reference sequence). The CDR3 reads CASSRRGRPDTQYF. The CDR3, as DNA: TGTGCCTCTAGCCGGAGGGGGCGCCCAGATACGCAGTATTTT.

This clone came up once. The CDR3 DNA reads TGTGCCAGCAGTTACTGGAGGGGGCCAGGGGCCAACGTCCTGACTTTC. It is translated as CASSYWRGPGANVLTF. The chain joins TRBV6-5 to TRBJ2-6; D possibly corresponds to TRBD1 (7 bases). Looked up from germline, CDR1 is MNHEY and CDR2 is SVGAGI. Trimming left V 1 base short and J 4 bases short, with 11 bases between. The CDR3 has 16 amino acids.

Note on this clone: This sample includes further DNA sequences coding for the same CDR3. The chain links TRBV5-1 to TRBJ1-4; 10 bases map to TRBD1. The CDR3 extends over 16 amino acids. Germline V gene sequence: CDR1 SGHRS, CDR2 YFSETQ. With V trimmed by 3 bases and J by 7 bases, 9 bases remained unmatched. CDR3 region: CASSSTPGQGREKLFF. CDR3 coding DNA: TGCGCCAGCAGCTCCACTCCGGGACAGGGGCGTGAAAAACTGTTTTTT.

The CDR3 nucleotides are TGTGCCAGCAGACGCGAAGGGGGCCAGGATCAGCCCCAGCATTTT. Protein product: CASRREGGQDQPQHF. The chain carries TRBV6-5 and TRBJ1-5; 7 bases line up with TRBD1. The CDR3 has 15 amino acids. V was clipped by 6 bases and J by 5 bases; unmatched bases: 10. Germline loops: CDR1 MNHEY, CDR2 SVGAGI.

The chain joins TRBV10-3 to TRBJ2-3; 8 positions agree with TRBD2. The CDR3 runs 15 residues. V lost 10 bases and J lost 5; bases outside the gene matches: 14. CDR1 is ENHRY and CDR2 is SYGVKD in the germline V gene. DNA for the CDR3: TGTGCCACCCACCGGGGGGGCGGGAGCGGAGATACGCAGTATTTT. This translates into CATHRGGGSGDTQYF.

This clone was seen only once. The V call is TRBV19, the J call TRBJ2-2; weak D call: TRBD1 (6 bases). V was trimmed by 6 bases and J by 2 bases, leaving 10 bases between them. The CDR3 is 14 residues long. CDR1 is LNHDA, CDR2 SQIVND, per germline (reference sequence). This chain's CDR3 is CASSPTGNTGELFF. CDR3 nucleotide sequence: TGTGCCAGTAGCCCGACAGGTAACACCGGGGAGCTGTTTTTT.

CDR3 nucleotide sequence: TGTGCCAGTAGCCATGACGGCAGGACCTACGAGCAGTACTTC. It yields the protein CASSHDGRTYEQYF. This chain connects TRBV19 to TRBJ2-7; D call uncertain. Germline lookup yields CDR1 LNHDA and CDR2 SQIVND (reference sequence). Trimming left V 6 bases short and J 2 bases short, with 14 bases between. The CDR3 totals 14 residues.

This chain links TRBV15 with TRBJ2-2, with unresolved D. The germline CDR1 and CDR2 sequences are LNHNV and YYDKDF (reference sequence). V was clipped by 1 base and J by 2 bases, with 8 bases between them. This CDR3 is built from 15 residues. CDR3 region: CATSRVGQNTGELFF. The CDR3 DNA sequence: TGTGCCACCAGCAGAGTTGGGCAAAACACCGGGGAGCTGTTTTTT.

V usage is TRBV18 and J usage is TRBJ2-2, with 10 bases aligning to TRBD1. The CDR3 extends over 14 amino acids. After removal of 7 bases from V and 1 base from J, the junction contained 0 bases not matched to a gene. Per the germline V gene, CDR1 is KGHSH and CDR2 is LQKENI. CDR3 sequence: CASWTGGNTGELFF. The DNA for the CDR3 is TGTGCCAGCTGGACAGGGGGGAACACCGGGGAGCTGTTTTTT.

This sequence joins TRBV7-8 and TRBJ1-1; D gene uncertain. The germline CDR1 and CDR2 sequences are SGHVS and FQNEAQ. V gave up 1 base and J gave up 5 bases, with 11 bases separating them. There are 14 residues in the CDR3. The CDR3 sequence is CASSLVAQWTEAFF. In DNA, the CDR3 is TGTGCCAGCAGCTTAGTCGCACAGTGGACTGAAGCTTTCTTT.

The V gene is TRBV10-1, the J gene TRBJ1-2, with D tentatively TRBD1 (5 bases). The V end lost 6 bases, the J end lost 2 bases, and 10 bases lay between the germline ends. CDR1 and CDR2 (germline): WNHNN, SYGVQD (reference sequence). The CDR3 covers 13 residues. Written as DNA, the CDR3 is TGCGCCAGCAGCCCGGGACTAAACTATGGCTACACCTTC. It encodes CASSPGLNYGYTF.

The chain employs TRBV28 and TRBJ1-5; 7 nucleotides line up with TRBD1. CDR3 length: 16 residues. Germline V gene data show CDR1 as MDHEN and CDR2 as SYDVKM. J lost 6 bases, V lost 4 bases, and 12 bases had no gene match. CDR3 coding DNA: TGTGCCAGCAGTTCGTGGGACAGACGAGGTGGTCAGCCCCAGCATTTT. Protein: CASSSWDRRGGQPQHF.

The chain carries TRBV5-5 and TRBJ2-5; 7 bases align to TRBD2. The CDR3 contains 15 residues. Trimming took 0 bases from V and 2 from J; bases not matched to a gene: 4. Germline CDR1 SGHKS, CDR2 YYEKEE (reference sequence). For the CDR3, the DNA is TGTGCCAGCAGCTTGGCCCCTAGCGGACAAGAGACCCAGTACTTC. Translating gives CASSLAPSGQETQYF.

V and J are TRBV7-8 and TRBJ2-3; 10 bases align to TRBD2. The trim removed 1 base at V and 5 bases at J, leaving 0 bases unmatched. The V gene's germline CDR1 is SGHVS and CDR2 FQNEAQ. This CDR3 has 14 residues. For the CDR3, the DNA is TGTGCCAGCAGCTTAGGACTAGCGGGAGATACGCAGTATTTT. Its protein product is CASSLGLAGDTQYF.

The chain is built from TRBV7-9 and TRBJ1-2, with a tentative D call TRBD1 (5 bases). V was pared by 0 bases and J by 5 bases, with 13 bases between. The CDR3 contains 15 residues. The V gene's germline CDR1 is SEHNR and CDR2 FQNEAQ (reference sequence). The CDR3 loop is CASSLAPGWVYGYTF. Here the CDR3 DNA reads TGTGCCAGCAGCTTAGCCCCAGGGTGGGTATATGGCTACACCTTC. The variable domain in full, with the rest retrieved from reference TRBV7-9 and TRBJ1-2, is DTGVSQNPRHKITKRGQNVTFRCDPISEHNRLYWYRQTLGQGPEFLTYFQNEAQLEKSRLLSDRFSAERPKGSFSTLEIQRTEQGDSAMYLCASSLAPGWVYGYTFGSGTRLTVV.

This clone has a single count. The genes are TRBV28 and TRBJ2-3; 7 bases map to TRBD2. The CDR3 extends over 14 amino acids. The J segment lost 1 base and the V segment lost 3 bases, leaving 1 base of the junction unmatched. Germline CDR1 MDHEN, CDR2 SYDVKM. The CDR3 nucleotides are TGTGCCAGCAGTTTCCTAGCGGGCACAGATACGCAGTATTTT. It yields the protein CASSFLAGTDTQYF.